This TCR beta chain was sequenced for a study of vaccination effects on CD4 cells after COVID-19. The CDR3 consists of 18 residues. Trimming stripped 6 bases from V and 1 base from J, with 22 bases between. Germline-derived CDR1 and CDR2 are SNHLY and FYNNEI. Once cultured for 10 days, the cells underwent separation to obtain CD4+ T cells. This clone was detected only a few times. The antigen remains undetermined. The data were produced by immunoSEQ multiplex PCR, yet TCRdb's version contains in-frame clones alone and is incomplete. The profile shows about 38,000 clones, about four fifths of them singletons.

The material was CD4+ T cells from PBMCs cultured without peptide, obtained before COVID-19 vaccination. This rearrangement joins TRBV2 to TRBJ1-5, with D tentatively TRBD1 (6 bases). The clonotype originates from a human donor who received a COVID-19 vaccine. CDR3 DNA sequence: TGTGCCAGCAGACTCCGAAACGGGGGGGGCGTGAGCAATCAGCCCCAGCATTTT. This sequence encodes CASRLRNGGGVSNQPQHF.